This TCR beta chain is from a study of T-cell reconstitution after alpha-beta-depleted transplantation in children. Using unique molecular identifiers, the investigators prepared the TCRbeta library. Via MiXCR, TCRdb re-called the PCR reads, giving one row per CDR3 protein. The repertoire holds about 460,000 distinct CDR3 sequences, with 12% as singletons. The table lists this clonotype with many counts. J lost 9 bases, V lost 1 base, and 4 bases had no gene match. CDR3 size: 16 residues. CDR1 is SEHNR, CDR2 FQNEAQ, per germline (reference sequence). V and J are TRBV7-9 and TRBJ2-1; TRBD2 aligns across 15 bases. The receptor was isolated from a human donor who donated a stem cell graft to a child with combined immunodeficiency. The sample consisted of PBMCs from the stem cell graft donor, taken from the stem cell graft. The DNA of the CDR3 is TGTGCCAGCAGCTTAGGGACTAGCGGGAGGGCAAGTGAGCAGTTCTTC. Translating it yields CASSLGTSGRASEQFF.